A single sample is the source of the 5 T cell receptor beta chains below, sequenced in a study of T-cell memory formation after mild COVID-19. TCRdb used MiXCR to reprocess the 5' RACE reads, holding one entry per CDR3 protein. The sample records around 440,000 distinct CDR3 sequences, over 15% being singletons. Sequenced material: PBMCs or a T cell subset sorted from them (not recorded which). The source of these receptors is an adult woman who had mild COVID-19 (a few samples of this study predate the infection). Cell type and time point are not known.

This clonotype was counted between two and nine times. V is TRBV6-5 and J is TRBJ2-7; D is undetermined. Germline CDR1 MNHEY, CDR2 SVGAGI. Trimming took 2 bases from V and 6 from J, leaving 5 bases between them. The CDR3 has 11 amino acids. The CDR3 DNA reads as TGTGCCAGCAGTTACCAGCGCGAGCAGTACTTC. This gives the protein CASSYQREQYF.

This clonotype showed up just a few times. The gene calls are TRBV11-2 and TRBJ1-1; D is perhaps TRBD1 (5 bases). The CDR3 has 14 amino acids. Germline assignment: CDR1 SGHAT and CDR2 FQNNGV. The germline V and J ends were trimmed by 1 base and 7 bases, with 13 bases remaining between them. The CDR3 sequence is CASSLGGQGGEAFF. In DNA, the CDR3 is TGTGCCAGCAGCTTAGGTGGGCAGGGCGGTGAAGCTTTCTTT.

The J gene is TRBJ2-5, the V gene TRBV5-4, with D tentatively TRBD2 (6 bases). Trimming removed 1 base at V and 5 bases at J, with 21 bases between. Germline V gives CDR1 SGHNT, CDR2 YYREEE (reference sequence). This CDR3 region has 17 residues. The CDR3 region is CASSLLPIGSGEETQYF. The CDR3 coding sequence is TGTGCCAGCAGCTTGCTCCCGATCGGGAGCGGCGAGGAGACCCAGTACTTC.

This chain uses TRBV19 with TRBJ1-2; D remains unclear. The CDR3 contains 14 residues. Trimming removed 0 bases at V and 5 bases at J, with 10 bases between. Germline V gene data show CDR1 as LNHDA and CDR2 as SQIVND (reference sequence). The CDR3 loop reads CASSIDDVFYGYTF. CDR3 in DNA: TGTGCCAGTAGTATAGATGACGTATTTTATGGCTACACCTTC. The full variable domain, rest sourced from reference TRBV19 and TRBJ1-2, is DGGITQSPKYLFRKEGQNVTLSCEQNLNHDAMYWYRQDPGQGLRLIYYSQIVNDFQKGDIAEGYSVSREKKESFPLTVTSAQKNPTAFYLCASSIDDVFYGYTFGSGTRLTVV.

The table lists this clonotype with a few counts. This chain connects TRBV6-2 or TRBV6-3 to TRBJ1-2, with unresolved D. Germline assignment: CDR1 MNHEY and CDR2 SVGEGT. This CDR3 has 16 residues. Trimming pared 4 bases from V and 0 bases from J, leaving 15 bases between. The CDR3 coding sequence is TGTGCCAGCAGTTCCACCTCCCAGCGAACTAACTATGGCTACACCTTC. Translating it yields CASSSTSQRTNYGYTF.